The present T cell receptor beta chain was sequenced within a study of cytomegalovirus exposure and HLA in healthy donors. 13 Jbeta primers and 60 Vbeta primers were used for the PCR. Using immunoSEQ multiplex PCR, the repertoire was profiled, and TCRdb retains in-frame clones only, with some absent. The table records 99,000 or so clones, 69% of them present only once. This CDR3 region has 14 residues. CDR1 and CDR2 (germline): MNHNS, SASEGT. V trimming: 8 bases; J trimming: 2 bases; junction bases outside the gene matches: 6. Sequences were obtained from PBMCs. The chain recombines TRBV6-1 with TRBJ1-3, with 7 bases fitting TRBD1. The clonotype comes from a man between 25 and 39 years old in good health and CMV-seronegative. The CDR3 is CASLNRGTGNTIYF. The CDR3 DNA follows: TGTGCCAGCCTTAACAGGGGAACTGGAAACACCATATATTTT.